The 21 T cell receptor beta chains in this list originate from one sample, sequenced in a study of T cell responses to AZD1222 COVID-19 vaccine. This table comes from immunoSEQ multiplex PCR, and its TCRdb copy is limited to in-frame clones, with some not included. The table includes some 180,000 clones, around 92% detected once. The input for sequencing was peripheral blood, taken on day 0 of AZD1222 vaccination. The receptors derive from an adult in good health.

The chain carries TRBV2 and TRBJ1-4; weak D call: TRBD1 (5 bases). The CDR3 contains 15 residues. CDR1 and CDR2 (germline): SNHLY, FYNNEI. Trimming shortened V by 3 bases and J by 7 bases, and 15 bases separated the two germline ends. CDR3 bases: TGTGCCAGCAGTGAGGGTGGGGCAGGTGGTGAAAAACTGTTTTTT. Translated: CASSEGGAGGEKLFF.

The CDR3 sequence: CASSPDSYGYTF. CDR3 in DNA: TGTGCCAGCAGCCCCGACAGCTATGGCTACACCTTC. The rearrangement uses TRBV6-2 or TRBV6-3 and TRBJ1-2; maybe TRBD1 (5 bases). The germline V gene encodes CDR1 MNHEY and CDR2 SVGEGT. The CDR3 extends over 12 amino acids. V lost 6 bases, J lost 4 bases, and 9 bases lay in between.

Here the CDR3 reads CASSLDRANSPLHF. In DNA, the CDR3 is TGTGCCAGCAGTCTGGACAGGGCTAATTCACCCCTCCACTTT. This chain links TRBV28 with TRBJ1-6; TRBD1 aligns across 8 bases. Germline V gene lookup returns CDR1 MDHEN and CDR2 SYDVKM. Trimming removed 5 bases from V and 6 bases from J; junction bases left unmatched: 3. This CDR3 contains 14 residues.

This rearrangement joins TRBV12-3 or TRBV12-4 to TRBJ2-7; TRBD2 matches at 8 bases. This CDR3 region has 13 residues. Trimming took 3 bases from V and 4 from J; bases not matched to a gene: 2. The CDR3 here is CASSFIAGYEQYF. The CDR3 coding sequence is TGTGCCAGCAGTTTCATAGCGGGGTACGAGCAGTACTTC.

This chain joins TRBV12-5 and TRBJ2-7; 11 bases are a match to TRBD2. The CDR3 sequence is 16 residues long. Germline V CDR1 and CDR2: LGHNT, FRNRAP. Trimming cost V 3 bases and J 0 bases; bases outside gene matches: 4. CDR3 region: CASGLRLAGSSYEQYF. CDR3 sequence (DNA): TGTGCTAGTGGTTTAAGACTAGCGGGGAGCTCCTACGAGCAGTACTTC.

This chain joins TRBV28 and TRBJ1-1, with TRBD1 identical over 7 bases. Trimming removed 2 bases from V and 0 bases from J; junction bases left unmatched: 3. CDR1 is MDHEN, CDR2 SYDVKM, per germline. The CDR3 is 15 amino acids. The CDR3 DNA reads TGTGCCAGCAGTTTAGAAGGGGGCATGAACACTGAAGCTTTCTTT. Protein: CASSLEGGMNTEAFF.

As concerns this clone: Other DNA sequences in this specimen translate into the identical CDR3. J is TRBJ1-1 and V is TRBV20-1; D is uncertain. CDR1 and CDR2 from the germline V gene are DFQATT and SNEGSKA (reference sequence). V was pared by 3 bases and J by 2 bases, with 7 bases between. This CDR3 comprises 12 residues. Here the CDR3 DNA reads TGCAGTGCTAGTGTCGGAAACACTGAAGCTTTCTTT. This encodes CSASVGNTEAFF.

The chain uses TRBV24-1 and TRBJ2-3; TRBD2 matches 13 bases. Germline CDR1 KGHDR, CDR2 SFDVKD. The V gene end was trimmed by 4 bases and the J gene end by 3 bases; junction bases not matched to a gene: 9. This CDR3 spans 18 amino acids. CDR3 sequence reads: CATSDQARLAGGTDTQYF. In DNA form, the CDR3 reads TGTGCCACCAGTGACCAAGCAAGACTAGCGGGGGGAACAGATACGCAGTATTTT.

This sequence joins TRBV28 and TRBJ2-7, with D possibly matching TRBD1 (5 bases). The V and J ends lost 3 bases and 4 bases respectively, with 13 bases between them. This CDR3 region has 14 residues. The germline gives CDR1 MDHEN, CDR2 SYDVKM. CDR3 sequence: CASSLGQFSYEQYV. Written as DNA, the CDR3 is TGTGCCAGCAGTTTGGGGCAATTCAGTTACGAGCAGTACGTC.

This chain joins TRBV12-3 or TRBV12-4 and TRBJ1-1; D remains unclear. The CDR3 extends over 12 amino acids. The ends were cut back, 1 base at V and 4 bases at J, with 4 bases in the middle. The chain's CDR3 is CASSLESTEAFF. CDR3 bases: TGTGCCAGCAGTTTAGAGTCCACTGAAGCTTTCTTT.

The chain couples TRBV19 to TRBJ2-5, with 7 bases fitting TRBD1. The CDR3 runs to 15 residues. V lost 7 bases and J lost 1; bases outside the gene matches: 9. Germline CDR1 is LNHDA and CDR2 is SQIVND (reference sequence). Here the CDR3 reads CASTTGALSQETQYF. The CDR3 nucleotides are TGTGCCAGTACCACAGGGGCCCTTTCCCAAGAGACCCAGTACTTC.

This chain connects TRBV12-3 or TRBV12-4 to TRBJ1-1, with D unresolved. Between the trimmed V and J ends, which lost 4 bases and 1 base, there was a span of 7 bases. This CDR3 has 13 amino acids. The CDR3 reads CASSSLGNTEAFF. The CDR3 nucleotides read TGTGCCAGCAGTTCCCTGGGGAACACTGAAGCTTTCTTT.

The J gene is TRBJ1-1, the V gene TRBV2, with D tentatively TRBD1 (5 bases). The CDR3 has 16 amino acids. V dropped 6 bases and J dropped 1 base, with 18 bases sitting between them. CDR1 and CDR2 (germline): SNHLY, FYNNEI. The CDR3 loop is CASSQRGVSGNTEAFF. The CDR3 DNA sequence: TGTGCCAGCAGCCAGAGGGGCGTCAGCGGGAACACTGAAGCTTTCTTT.

The CDR3 is CASSPGQGASGYTF. The CDR3 bases are TGTGCCAGCAGCCCGGGACAGGGGGCAAGCGGCTACACCTTC. The chain employs TRBV3-1 (or the pseudogene TRBV3-2) and TRBJ1-2; TRBD1 matches 12 bases. V lost 4 bases and J lost 8; bases outside the gene matches: 5. The germline CDR1 and CDR2 sequences are LGHDT and YNNKEL (reference sequence). This CDR3 is 14 amino acids long.

Written as DNA, the CDR3 is TGTGCCAGCAGTCGACTTCTAGCGGGGGGCCGTAACGGGGAGCTGTTTTTT. It specifies CASSRLLAGGRNGELFF. This rearrangement joins TRBV6-6 to TRBJ2-2, with 11 bases aligning to TRBD2. The CDR3 runs 17 residues. V was pared by 5 bases and J by 7 bases, with 12 bases of the junction left unmatched. CDR1 MNHNY and CDR2 SVGAGI come from the germline V gene (reference sequence).

This clone was recorded once. The chain combines TRBV3-1 (or the pseudogene TRBV3-2) with TRBJ2-2, with D perhaps being TRBD1 or TRBD2 (6 bases each). Germline V gene data show CDR1 as LGHDT and CDR2 as YNNKEL (reference sequence). The V gene lost 4 bases and the J gene lost 4 bases, with 10 bases spanning the gap. The CDR3 sequence is 14 residues long. CDR3 loop: CASSPGAGTGELFF. The CDR3 bases are TGTGCCAGCAGCCCGGGGGCGGGCACCGGGGAGCTGTTTTTT.

The genes are TRBV4-1 and TRBJ1-2, with D hard to call. Germline V gives CDR1 MGHRA, CDR2 YSYEKL. V was pared by 0 bases and J by 0 bases, with 8 bases between. The length of the CDR3 is 15 residues. This chain's CDR3 is CASSQDPSSNYGYTF. CDR3 DNA: TGCGCCAGCAGCCAAGATCCCTCCTCTAACTATGGCTACACCTTC.

The rearrangement joins TRBV7-3 to TRBJ1-1, with a weak D call TRBD1 (5 bases). The CDR3 runs 15 residues. Germline V lookup: CDR1 SGHTA, CDR2 FQGTGA. Trimming removed 0 bases at V and 0 bases at J, with 8 bases between. CDR3 sequence: CASSLTGVVNTEAFF. The DNA for the CDR3 is TGTGCCAGCAGCTTAACGGGGGTCGTGAACACTGAAGCTTTCTTT.

This clone was picked up one time. J is TRBJ2-1 and V is TRBV6-5; no clear D gene. The CDR3 sequence is 14 residues long. Germline V lookup: CDR1 MNHEY, CDR2 SVGAGI. Trimming took 0 bases from V and 4 from J, leaving 7 bases between them. The CDR3 DNA follows: TGTGCCAGCAGTTACTCGAGAGTATACAATGAGCAGTTCTTC. It yields the protein CASSYSRVYNEQFF.

The chain employs TRBV10-3 and TRBJ1-3, with D tentatively TRBD1 (6 bases). The CDR3 sequence is 15 residues long. Germline V gene sequence: CDR1 ENHRY, CDR2 SYGVKD. Trimming left V 3 bases short and J 8 bases short, with 17 bases between. The CDR3 sequence: CAISDLGQSEHTIYF. Written as DNA, the CDR3 is TGTGCCATCAGTGATTTGGGACAAAGCGAACACACCATATATTTT.

For this clone: The sample has other DNA sequences that encode this CDR3 too. This chain joins TRBV27 and TRBJ2-7, with 12 bases aligning to TRBD2. The CDR3 consists of 14 residues. Trimming removed 6 bases from V and 5 bases from J; junction bases left unmatched: 5. Per the germline V gene, CDR1 is MNHEY and CDR2 is SMNVEV (reference sequence). DNA for the CDR3: TGTGCCAGCAGCCCACGACTAGCGGGAGACGAGCAGTACTTC. This translates into CASSPRLAGDEQYF.